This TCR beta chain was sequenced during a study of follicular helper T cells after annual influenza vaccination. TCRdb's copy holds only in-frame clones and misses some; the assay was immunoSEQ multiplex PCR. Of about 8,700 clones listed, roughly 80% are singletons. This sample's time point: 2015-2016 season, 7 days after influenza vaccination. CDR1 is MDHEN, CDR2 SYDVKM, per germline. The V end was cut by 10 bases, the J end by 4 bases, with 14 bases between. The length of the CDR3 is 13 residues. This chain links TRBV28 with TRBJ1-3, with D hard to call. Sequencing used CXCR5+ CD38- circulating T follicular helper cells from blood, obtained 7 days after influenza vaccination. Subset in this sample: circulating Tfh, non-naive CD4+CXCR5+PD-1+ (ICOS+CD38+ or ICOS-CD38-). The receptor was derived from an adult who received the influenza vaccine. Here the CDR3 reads CATLGGFGNTIYF. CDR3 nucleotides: TGTGCCACCTTGGGAGGGTTCGGAAACACCATATATTTT.